This is a list of T cell receptor beta chains from one sample in a study of T-cell memory formation after mild COVID-19. TCRdb called the 5' RACE reads again in MiXCR, with one record for every CDR3 protein. The sample has roughly 350,000 distinct CDR3 sequences, roughly 21% seen once. Sequenced material: PBMCs or a T cell subset sorted from them (not recorded which). The receptors originated from an adult woman who had mild COVID-19 (a few samples of this study predate the infection). Cell type and time point are not known. Both conserved end residues are part of each CDR3. Fields, in order: clone size, J gene, V gene, D gene, CDR3 protein, CDR3 DNA. A D gene is named only where the DNA matches it firmly. For some rows the clone size is stated as once, few or many, or as a class when expanded; others skip it.

few,TRBJ2-7,TRBV5-1,NA,CASSLFDGSYEQYF,TGCGCCAGCAGCTTATTTGACGGATCCTACGAGCAGTACTTC
NA,TRBJ2-7,TRBV20-1,TRBD2,CSATGTSGRASYEQYF,TGCAGTGCCACAGGGACTAGCGGGAGGGCATCCTACGAGCAGTACTTC
NA,TRBJ2-7,TRBV12-3/TRBV12-4,NA,CASSLGHGNVNEQYF,TGTGCCAGCAGTTTGGGTCACGGGAATGTTAACGAGCAGTACTTC
NA,TRBJ1-4,TRBV7-6,NA,CASRYRGDEKLFF,TGTGCCAGCAGGTACCGCGGTGATGAAAAACTGTTTTTT
NA,TRBJ2-1,TRBV4-2,NA,CASSRAPTTTTGNEQFF,TGTGCCAGCAGCCGGGCGCCGACCACTACCACTGGCAATGAGCAGTTCTTC
NA,TRBJ2-5,TRBV20-1,NA,CSAREIGETQYF,TGCAGTGCTAGAGAGATAGGGGAGACCCAGTACTTC
few,TRBJ2-1,TRBV7-3,TRBD2,CASSSVGLAGGNEQFF,TGTGCCAGCAGCTCCGTTGGACTAGCGGGAGGCAATGAGCAGTTCTTC
few,TRBJ2-1,TRBV6-5,NA,CASSPDGTDYNEQFF,TGTGCCAGCAGTCCAGACGGGACGGATTACAATGAGCAGTTCTTC
NA,TRBJ1-5,TRBV18,TRBD1,CASSLTGTGGNSNQPQHF,TGTGCCAGCTCATTAACCGGGACAGGGGGCAATAGCAATCAGCCCCAGCATTTT
NA,TRBJ2-6,TRBV6-6,NA,CASSYQVSGANVLTF,TGTGCCAGCAGTTATCAGGTCTCTGGGGCCAACGTCCTGACTTTC
NA,TRBJ2-7,TRBV27,TRBD1,CASGKTGGSLIVSYEQYF,TGTGCCAGCGGAAAGACAGGGGGCAGTTTGATCGTCTCCTACGAGCAGTACTTC
NA,TRBJ2-7,TRBV19,TRBD1,CASSIGTGDFSEQYF,TGTGCCAGTAGTATAGGAACAGGGGATTTTAGCGAGCAGTACTTC
few,TRBJ1-2,TRBV10-3,TRBD1,CAISESNWDRGSGNYGYTF,TGTGCCATCAGTGAATCCAACTGGGACAGGGGTTCCGGGAACTATGGCTACACCTTC
NA,TRBJ1-1,TRBV3-1,NA,CASSQRQWNTEAFF,TGTGCCAGCAGCCAACGCCAGTGGAACACTGAAGCTTTCTTT
few,TRBJ2-1,TRBV6-1,NA,CASSRAFF,TGTGCCAGCAGTAGGGCGTTCTTC
few,TRBJ1-2,TRBV14,NA,CASSQDWGIRKANYGYTF,TGTGCCAGCAGCCAAGATTGGGGTATACGAAAGGCTAACTATGGCTACACCTTC
NA,TRBJ2-7,TRBV9,NA,CASSVGLNAYEQYF,TGTGCCAGCAGCGTAGGACTTAACGCCTACGAGCAGTACTTC
few,TRBJ1-6,TRBV20-1,NA,CSARDLAVYNSPLHF,TGCAGTGCTAGAGATCTGGCAGTCTATAATTCACCCCTCCACTTT
many,TRBJ1-2,TRBV29-1,NA,CSVEKNYGYTF,TGCAGCGTTGAGAAGAACTATGGCTACACCTTC
few,TRBJ2-7,TRBV3-1,NA,CASSQDRQVPPEQYF,TGTGCCAGCAGCCAAGACAGGCAGGTTCCGCCCGAGCAGTACTTC
once,TRBJ1-3,TRBV18,NA,CASSPTVSGNTIYF,TGTGCCAGCTCACCAACGGTCTCTGGAAACACCATATATTTT
NA,TRBJ1-1,TRBV5-6,TRBD1,CASSSTGTGRVFEAFF,TGTGCCAGCAGCTCAACCGGGACAGGGAGAGTATTTGAAGCTTTCTTT
few,TRBJ2-3,TRBV29-1,TRBD1,CSVVTGQKHLTGSEWDTQYF,TGCAGCGTTGTAACGGGCCAAAAACACCTGACAGGGAGTGAGTGGGATACGCAGTATTTT
few,TRBJ1-1,TRBV30,TRBD1,CAWTAGGEAFF,TGTGCCTGGACCGCAGGGGGTGAAGCTTTCTTT
few,TRBJ1-5,TRBV9,TRBD1,CASSDSGQPDQPQHF,TGTGCCAGCAGCGACTCGGGACAGCCGGATCAGCCCCAGCATTTT
few,TRBJ2-1,TRBV20-1,NA,CSASPGTYLVEQFF,TGCAGTGCTAGTCCCGGGACTTACCTTGTGGAGCAGTTCTTC
many,TRBJ1-5,TRBV6-5,NA,CASSSPNQPQHF,TGTGCCAGCAGCTCCCCTAATCAGCCCCAGCATTTT
NA,TRBJ2-5,TRBV29-1,TRBD1,CSVVLWTGGSETQYF,TGCAGCGTTGTTTTGTGGACAGGGGGCTCCGAGACCCAGTACTTC
NA,TRBJ2-3,TRBV5-1,NA,CASRVQGGTDTQYF,TGCGCCAGCAGAGTTCAGGGAGGCACAGATACGCAGTATTTT
NA,TRBJ2-1,TRBV7-2,NA,CASSTYSNEQFF,TGTGCCAGCAGCACGTATTCAAATGAGCAGTTCTTC
NA,TRBJ2-5,TRBV25-1,NA,CASSGPGQGQETQYF,TGTGCCAGCAGTGGGCCGGGACAAGGGCAAGAGACCCAGTACTTC
few,TRBJ2-2,TRBV5-1,TRBD1,CASSRITGGSGELFF,TGCGCCAGCAGTAGGATTACAGGGGGATCCGGGGAGCTGTTTTTT
NA,TRBJ2-7,TRBV11-2,NA,CASSLERGTYEQYF,TGTGCCAGCAGCTTAGAAAGGGGGACCTACGAGCAGTACTTC
few,TRBJ2-3,TRBV12-3/TRBV12-4,TRBD1,CASSFAGTGRDTQYF,TGTGCCAGCAGTTTCGCCGGGACAGGGAGAGATACGCAGTATTTT